The sequence of this T cell receptor (beta chain) was determined in a study of blood T cell repertoires in COVID-19. Participants' own reports of clinical history determined their cohort assignment. Two negative PCRs, clearance, or symptom resolution characterized the recovered Cohort 3 donors. CDR1 and CDR2 from the germline V gene are SGHNT and YENEEA. V shed 0 bases, J shed 1 base, and the junction held 4 bases outside the gene matches. CDR3 length: 16 amino acids. Profiled with immunoSEQ multiplex PCR; TCRdb holds only in-frame clones, not every one. The data contain over 150,000 clones, 88% of them singletons.

Sequencing was performed on PBMCs or T cells enriched from blood (not recorded which). The sequence was obtained from a woman between 18 and 29 years old who had recovered from COVID-19. This chain uses TRBV11-3 with TRBJ1-1; the match to TRBD1 covers 8 bases. The CDR3 DNA follows: TGTGCCAGCAGCTTAGATCAACAGGGGGGGAACACTGAAGCTTTCTTT. Amino acid sequence: CASSLDQQGGNTEAFF.